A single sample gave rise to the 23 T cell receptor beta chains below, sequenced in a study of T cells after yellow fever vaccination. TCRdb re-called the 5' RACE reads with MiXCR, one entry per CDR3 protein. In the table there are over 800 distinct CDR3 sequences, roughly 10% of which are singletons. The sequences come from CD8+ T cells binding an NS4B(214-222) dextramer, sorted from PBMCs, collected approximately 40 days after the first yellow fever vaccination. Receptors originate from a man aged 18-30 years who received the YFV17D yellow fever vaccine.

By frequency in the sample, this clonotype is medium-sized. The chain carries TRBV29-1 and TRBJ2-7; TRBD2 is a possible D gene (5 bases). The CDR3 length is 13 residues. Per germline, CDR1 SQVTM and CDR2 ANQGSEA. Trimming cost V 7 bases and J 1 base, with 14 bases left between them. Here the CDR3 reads CSASAGISYEQYF. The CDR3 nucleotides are TGCAGCGCCAGTGCGGGCATATCCTACGAGCAGTACTTC.

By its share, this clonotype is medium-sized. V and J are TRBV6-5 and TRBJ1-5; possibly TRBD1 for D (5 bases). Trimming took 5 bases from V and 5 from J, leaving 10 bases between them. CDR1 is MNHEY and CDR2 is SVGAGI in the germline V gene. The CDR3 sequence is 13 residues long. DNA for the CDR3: TGTGCCAGCAGTCCCATCAGGGATCAGCCCCAGCATTTT. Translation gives CASSPIRDQPQHF.

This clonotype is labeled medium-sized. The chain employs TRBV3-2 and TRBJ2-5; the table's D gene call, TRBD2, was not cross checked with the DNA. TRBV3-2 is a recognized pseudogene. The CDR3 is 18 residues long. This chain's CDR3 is CASSLSYLAGGPQETQYF. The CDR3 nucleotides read TGTGCCAGCAGCCTAAGTTACCTAGCGGGGGGACCCCAAGAGACCCAGTACTTC.

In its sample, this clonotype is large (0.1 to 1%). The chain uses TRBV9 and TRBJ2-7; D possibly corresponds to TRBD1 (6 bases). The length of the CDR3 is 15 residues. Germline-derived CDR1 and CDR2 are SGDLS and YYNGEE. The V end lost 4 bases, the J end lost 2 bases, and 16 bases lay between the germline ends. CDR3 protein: CASSPGAGATYEQYV. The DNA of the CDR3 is TGTGCCAGCAGCCCCGGGGCAGGGGCCACCTACGAGCAGTACGTC.

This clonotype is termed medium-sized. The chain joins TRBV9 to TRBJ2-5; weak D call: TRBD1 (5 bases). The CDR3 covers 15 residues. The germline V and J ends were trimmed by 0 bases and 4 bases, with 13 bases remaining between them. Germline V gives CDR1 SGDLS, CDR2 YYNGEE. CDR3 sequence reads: CASSVEGRAAETQYF. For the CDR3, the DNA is TGTGCCAGCAGCGTAGAGGGCAGGGCGGCAGAGACCCAGTACTTC.

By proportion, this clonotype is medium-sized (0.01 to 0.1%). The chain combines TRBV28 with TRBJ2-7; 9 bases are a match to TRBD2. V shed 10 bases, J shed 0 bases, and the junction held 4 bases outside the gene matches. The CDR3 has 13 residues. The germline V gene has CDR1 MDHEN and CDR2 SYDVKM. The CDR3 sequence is CAISGGISYEQYV. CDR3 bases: TGTGCCATCAGCGGGGGGATCTCCTACGAGCAGTACGTC.

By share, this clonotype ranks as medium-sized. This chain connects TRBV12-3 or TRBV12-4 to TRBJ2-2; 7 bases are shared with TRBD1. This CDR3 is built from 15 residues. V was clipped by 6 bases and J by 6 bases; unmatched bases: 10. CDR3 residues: CASSLPDRVPGELFF. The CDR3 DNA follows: TGTGCCAGCAGCCTCCCTGACAGGGTCCCCGGGGAGCTGTTTTTT.

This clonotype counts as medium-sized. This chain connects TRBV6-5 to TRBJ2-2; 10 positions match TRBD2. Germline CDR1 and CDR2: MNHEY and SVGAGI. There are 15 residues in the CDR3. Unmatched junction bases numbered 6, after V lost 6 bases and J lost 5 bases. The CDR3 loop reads CASSTSGGGTGELFF. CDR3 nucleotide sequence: TGTGCCAGCAGCACGAGCGGGGGGGGAACCGGGGAGCTGTTTTTT.

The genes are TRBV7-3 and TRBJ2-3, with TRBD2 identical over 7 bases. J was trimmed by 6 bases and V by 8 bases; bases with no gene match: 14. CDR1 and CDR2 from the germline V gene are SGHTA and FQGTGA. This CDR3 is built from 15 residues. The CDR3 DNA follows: TGTGCCAGCTGCGCGAAGATCAGCGGGGCGGATACGCAGTATTTT. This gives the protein CASCAKISGADTQYF.

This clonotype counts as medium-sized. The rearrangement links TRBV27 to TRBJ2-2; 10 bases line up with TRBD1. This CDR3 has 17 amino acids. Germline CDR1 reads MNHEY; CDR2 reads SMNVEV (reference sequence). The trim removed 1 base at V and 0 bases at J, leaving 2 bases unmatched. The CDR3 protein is CASSLLGTGANTGELFF. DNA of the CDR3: TGTGCCAGCAGTTTATTAGGGACAGGGGCGAACACCGGGGAGCTGTTTTTT.

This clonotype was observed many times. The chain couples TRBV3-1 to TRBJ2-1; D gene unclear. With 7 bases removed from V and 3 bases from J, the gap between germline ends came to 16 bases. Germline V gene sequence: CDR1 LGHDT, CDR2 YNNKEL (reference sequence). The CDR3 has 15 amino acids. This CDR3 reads CASTKDSPVYNEQFF. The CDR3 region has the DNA TGTGCCAGCACCAAAGATTCCCCAGTCTACAATGAGCAGTTCTTC.

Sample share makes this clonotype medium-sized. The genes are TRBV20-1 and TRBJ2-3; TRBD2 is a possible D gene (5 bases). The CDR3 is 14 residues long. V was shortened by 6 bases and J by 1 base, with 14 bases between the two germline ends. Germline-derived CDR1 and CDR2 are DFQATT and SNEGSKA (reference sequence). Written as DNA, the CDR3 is TGCAGTGCAACGGGGAACCGGGGCACAGATACGCAGTATTTT. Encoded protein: CSATGNRGTDTQYF.

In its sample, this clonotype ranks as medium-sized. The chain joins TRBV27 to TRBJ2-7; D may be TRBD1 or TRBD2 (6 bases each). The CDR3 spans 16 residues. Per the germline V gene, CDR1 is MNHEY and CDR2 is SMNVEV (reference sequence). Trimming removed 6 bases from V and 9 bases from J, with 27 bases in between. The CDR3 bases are TGTGCCAGCAGCCCCGCCACGTTGGGGGCGACCGGGGGGCAGTACTTC. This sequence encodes CASSPATLGATGGQYF.

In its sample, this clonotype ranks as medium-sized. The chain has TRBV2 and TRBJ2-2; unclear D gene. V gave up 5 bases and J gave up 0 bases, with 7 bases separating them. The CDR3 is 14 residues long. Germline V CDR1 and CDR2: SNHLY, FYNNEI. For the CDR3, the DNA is TGTGCCAGCAGTTTTTGGGCGAACACCGGGGAGCTGTTTTTT. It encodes CASSFWANTGELFF.

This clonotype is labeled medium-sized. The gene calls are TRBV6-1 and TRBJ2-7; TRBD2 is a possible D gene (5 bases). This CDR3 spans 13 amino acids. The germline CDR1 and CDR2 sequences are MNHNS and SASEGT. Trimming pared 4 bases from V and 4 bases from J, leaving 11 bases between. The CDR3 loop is CASSGGEAYEQYV. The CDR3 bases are TGTGCCAGCAGTGGGGGAGAGGCTTACGAGCAGTACGTC.

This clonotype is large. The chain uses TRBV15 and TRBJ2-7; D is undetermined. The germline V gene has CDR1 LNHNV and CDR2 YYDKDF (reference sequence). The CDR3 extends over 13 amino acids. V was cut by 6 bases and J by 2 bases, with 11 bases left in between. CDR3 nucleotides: TGTGCCACCAGTCCTGGTACGGCCTACGAGCAGTACTTC. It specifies CATSPGTAYEQYF.

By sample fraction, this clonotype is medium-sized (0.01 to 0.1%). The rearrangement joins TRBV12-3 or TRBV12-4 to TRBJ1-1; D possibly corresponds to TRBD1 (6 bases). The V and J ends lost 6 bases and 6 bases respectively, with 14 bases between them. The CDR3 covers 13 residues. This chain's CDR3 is CASSPGAGAEAFF. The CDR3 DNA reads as TGTGCCAGCAGCCCAGGGGCAGGTGCTGAAGCTTTCTTT.

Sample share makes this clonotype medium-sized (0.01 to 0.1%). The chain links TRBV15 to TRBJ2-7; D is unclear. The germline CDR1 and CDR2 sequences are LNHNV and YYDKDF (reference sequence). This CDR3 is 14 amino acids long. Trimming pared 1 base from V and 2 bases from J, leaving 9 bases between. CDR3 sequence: CATSRADPAYEQYF. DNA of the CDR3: TGTGCCACCAGCAGAGCGGACCCTGCCTACGAGCAGTACTTC.

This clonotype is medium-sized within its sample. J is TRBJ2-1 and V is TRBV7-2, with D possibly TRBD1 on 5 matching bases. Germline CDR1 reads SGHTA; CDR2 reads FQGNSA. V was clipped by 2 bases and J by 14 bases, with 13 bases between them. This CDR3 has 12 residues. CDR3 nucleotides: TGTGCCAGCAGCTTAACTGGGCAGGGTAAGTTCTTC. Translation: CASSLTGQGKFF.

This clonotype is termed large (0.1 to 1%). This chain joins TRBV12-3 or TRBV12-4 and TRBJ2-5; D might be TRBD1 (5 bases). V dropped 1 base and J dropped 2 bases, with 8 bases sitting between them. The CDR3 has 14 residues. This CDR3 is CASSLEGFQETQYF. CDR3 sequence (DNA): TGTGCCAGCAGTTTAGAGGGGTTTCAAGAGACCCAGTACTTC.

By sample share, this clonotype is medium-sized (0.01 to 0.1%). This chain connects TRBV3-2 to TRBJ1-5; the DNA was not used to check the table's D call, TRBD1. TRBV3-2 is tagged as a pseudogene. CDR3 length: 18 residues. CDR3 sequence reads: CASSQDRAAPGSNQPQHF. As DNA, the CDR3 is TGTGCCAGCAGCCAAGATAGAGCCGCACCGGGGAGCAATCAGCCCCAGCATTTT.

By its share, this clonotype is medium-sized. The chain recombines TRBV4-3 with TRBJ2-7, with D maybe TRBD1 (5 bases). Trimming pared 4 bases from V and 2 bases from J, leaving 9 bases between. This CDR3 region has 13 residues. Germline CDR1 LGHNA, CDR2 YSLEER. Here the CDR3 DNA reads TGCGCCAGCAGCCCCTCACAGGCCTACGAGCAGTACTTC. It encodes CASSPSQAYEQYF.

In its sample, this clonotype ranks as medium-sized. The DNA of the CDR3 is TGCGCCAGCAGCCAGCTAGCTACGAGCTCCTACGAGCAGTACTTC. As protein: CASSQLATSSYEQYF. The V and J genes are TRBV4-3 and TRBJ2-7, with a tentative D call TRBD2 (5 bases). V lost 3 bases to trimming and J lost 0 bases, with 12 bases between them. CDR3 length: 15 amino acids. The germline gives CDR1 LGHNA, CDR2 YSLEER.